This T cell receptor (beta chain) comes out of a study of metastatic and nonmetastatic thyroid tumors. In the study overall: Both malignant and benign thyroid patients supplied peripheral blood and tumor or nodule tissue samples, across which the repertoires of these patients were then compared.

CDR1 MNHNS and CDR2 SASEGT come from the germline V gene. The CDR3 runs to 15 residues. All patients reached thyroid surgery having received no treatment beforehand. For this clone: At one end, the junction sequence differs from germline, possibly due to a read error.

Using MiXCR, TCRdb re-called clones from the PCR reads. The sample includes roughly 22,000 clones, around a third seen only once; the top ten take approximately 22%. This receptor was obtained from a male donor with papillary thyroid cancer or a benign thyroid nodule (not recorded which). Some clones in this sample may be carry-over from other donors' samples. The gene calls are TRBV6-1 and TRBJ1-6; TRBD1 matches at 11 bases. Material: blood. The CDR3 sequence is CASREGQGASSPLHF. The CDR3 nucleotides are TGTGCCAGCAGGGAAGGACAGGGGGCATCTTCACCCCTCCACTTT.